The sequence of this T cell receptor (beta chain) was determined in a study of control samples from healthy donors and cancer patients. Libraries were prepared by immunoSEQ multiplex PCR; TCRdb keeps only in-frame clonotypes and omits some of them. The data contain some 130,000 clones, just under 95% of them seen just once; the ten biggest clones take up less than 7%. The receptor was isolated from a man between 18 and 35 years old in good health. Sequencing was carried out using blood.

CDR3 sequence: CASSPENSPLHF. CDR3 DNA sequence: TGTGCCAGCAGCCCAGAGAATTCACCCCTCCACTTT. This chain joins TRBV9 and TRBJ1-6; D uncertain. V gave up 4 bases and J gave up 7 bases, with 6 bases separating them. In germline, CDR1 is SGDLS, CDR2 YYNGEE. CDR3 length: 12 amino acids.